This is a list of T cell receptor beta chains from one sample in a study of blood T cell repertoires in COVID-19. Libraries were prepared by immunoSEQ multiplex PCR; TCRdb keeps only in-frame clonotypes and omits some of them. The repertoire holds 300,000 to 400,000 clones, with about 89% as singletons. The sample taken for sequencing was PBMCs or T cells enriched from blood (not recorded which). The receptors originated from a man in his sixties who had recovered from COVID-19. CDR3s include the opening cysteine and the closing phenylalanine or tryptophan. D genes are given only for firm matches. Not all rows give a size; the values are once, few, many and, for expanded clones, a class.

CDR3: CASSLDSSYNEQFF
DNA: TGTGCCAGCAGCTTGGACAGCTCCTACAATGAGCAGTTCTTC
size: -
D: -
V: TRBV5-8
J: TRBJ2-1

CDR3: CASSPDRVNTEAFF
DNA: TGTGCCAGCAGCCCCGACAGGGTGAACACTGAAGCTTTCTTT
size: -
D: TRBD1
V: TRBV5-4
J: TRBJ1-1

CDR3: CASSSSTSQETQYF
DNA: TGTGCCAGCAGCTCCTCCACTAGTCAAGAGACCCAGTACTTC
size: -
D: -
V: TRBV11-2
J: TRBJ2-5

CDR3: CASSFAAGTSSYNSPLHF
DNA: TGCGCCAGCAGCTTCGCGGCCGGGACAAGCTCCTATAATTCACCCCTCCACTTT
size: -
D: -
V: TRBV5-1
J: TRBJ1-6

CDR3: CASSSVRTSGILSYNEQFF
DNA: TGCGCCAGCAGCTCAGTTCGGACTAGCGGGATTCTCTCCTACAATGAGCAGTTCTTC
size: -
D: TRBD2
V: TRBV5-1
J: TRBJ2-1

CDR3: CASSMQAGGSTDTQYF
DNA: TGTGCCAGTAGTATGCAAGCGGGAGGGAGCACAGATACGCAGTATTTT
size: -
D: TRBD2
V: TRBV19
J: TRBJ2-3

CDR3: CASSQDQGIGPQHF
DNA: TGCGCCAGCAGCCAAGACCAGGGGATTGGGCCCCAGCATTTT
size: -
D: -
V: TRBV4-1
J: TRBJ1-5

CDR3: CASSGTGAGNTIYF
DNA: TGTGCCAGCAGTGGGACAGGGGCGGGAAACACCATATATTTT
size: once
D: TRBD1
V: TRBV2
J: TRBJ1-3

CDR3: CATRQRGDTDTQYF
DNA: TGCGCCACCCGACAACGGGGTGACACAGATACGCAGTATTTT
size: once
D: -
V: TRBV5-1
J: TRBJ2-3

CDR3: CASSPQRQGLNTGELFF
DNA: TGTGCCAGCTCACCGCAGCGTCAGGGTTTGAACACCGGGGAGCTGTTTTTT
size: -
D: -
V: TRBV18
J: TRBJ2-2

CDR3: CASSLGTSGRSTGELFF
DNA: TGTGCCAGCAGCCTCGGGACTAGCGGGAGGTCAACCGGGGAGCTGTTTTTT
size: -
D: TRBD2
V: TRBV3-1/TRBV3-2
J: TRBJ2-2

CDR3: CASRRPGQGYEQYF
DNA: TGTGCCAGCAGACGACCGGGACAGGGTTACGAGCAGTACTTC
size: -
D: TRBD1
V: TRBV28
J: TRBJ2-7

CDR3: CASFGTSGETQYF
DNA: TGTGCCAGCTTCGGGACTAGCGGAGAGACCCAGTACTTC
size: -
D: TRBD2
V: TRBV18
J: TRBJ2-5

CDR3: CASSVFVSGNTIYF
DNA: TGTGCCAGCAGCGTTTTCGTCTCTGGAAACACCATATATTTT
size: -
D: -
V: TRBV9
J: TRBJ1-3

CDR3: CASSFGGDYEQYF
DNA: TGTGCCAGCAGCTTCGGCGGCGACTACGAGCAGTACTTC
size: -
D: -
V: TRBV7-9
J: TRBJ2-7

CDR3: CASSLVGSDIQYF
DNA: TGCGCCAGCAGCTTGGTCGGGAGTGACATTCAGTACTTC
size: -
D: -
V: TRBV5-1
J: TRBJ2-4

CDR3: CASSDGGLGGYTF
DNA: TGTGCCAGCAGTGATGGGGGACTAGGTGGCTACACCTTC
size: few
D: -
V: TRBV2
J: TRBJ1-2

CDR3: CSSGSRPGQPQHF
DNA: TGCAGCTCCGGCTCAAGGCCAGGGCAGCCCCAGCATTTT
size: -
D: -
V: TRBV29-1
J: TRBJ1-5

CDR3: CASSQRIPDRLPTNEKLFF
DNA: TGTGCCAGCAGCCAGAGAATCCCGGACAGGCTCCCCACTAATGAAAAACTGTTTTTT
size: -
D: TRBD1
V: TRBV3-1/TRBV3-2
J: TRBJ1-4

CDR3: CASSFARDTGTGELFF
DNA: TGCGCCAGCAGCTTCGCCCGGGACACCGGCACCGGGGAGCTGTTTTTT
size: -
D: -
V: TRBV5-1
J: TRBJ2-2

CDR3: CASSQQSGQAEQYF
DNA: TGCGCCAGCAGCCAGCAGTCTGGGCAAGCCGAGCAGTACTTC
size: -
D: -
V: TRBV4-3
J: TRBJ2-7

CDR3: CASSQPWTGPWALHF
DNA: TGTGCCAGCAGCCAACCCTGGACAGGCCCCTGGGCCCTCCACTTT
size: -
D: TRBD1
V: TRBV6-5
J: TRBJ1-6

CDR3: CASSLGFLASRMNTEAFF
DNA: TGTGCCAGCAGCTTAGGCTTCCTAGCCTCTCGGATGAACACTGAAGCTTTCTTT
size: once
D: -
V: TRBV7-2
J: TRBJ1-1

CDR3: CASSPQGLAGDEQYF
DNA: TGCGCCAGCAGCCCCCAGGGACTAGCGGGAGACGAGCAGTACTTC
size: -
D: TRBD2
V: TRBV5-1
J: TRBJ2-7

CDR3: CASHTGTGSHEQYF
DNA: TGTGCCAGCCACACCGGGACAGGGTCGCACGAGCAGTACTTC
size: -
D: TRBD1
V: TRBV27
J: TRBJ2-7

CDR3: CASTGSQGSGVYEQYF
DNA: TGCGCCAGCACCGGAAGCCAGGGTTCTGGCGTCTACGAGCAGTACTTC
size: -
D: -
V: TRBV5-1
J: TRBJ2-7

CDR3: CSVVRTSGGGETQYF
DNA: TGCAGCGTTGTACGGACTAGCGGAGGGGGAGAGACCCAGTACTTC
size: -
D: TRBD2
V: TRBV29-1
J: TRBJ2-5

CDR3: CASTAGGVFGETQYF
DNA: TGTGCCAGTACAGCAGGGGGCGTTTTTGGGGAGACCCAGTACTTC
size: -
D: TRBD1
V: TRBV19
J: TRBJ2-5

CDR3: CASSASTGGGETQYF
DNA: TGCGCCAGCAGCGCCTCGACAGGGGGCGGAGAGACCCAGTACTTC
size: -
D: TRBD1
V: TRBV5-1
J: TRBJ2-5

CDR3: CASKDRGRYGYTF
DNA: TGTGCCAGTAAGGACAGGGGGCGGTATGGCTACACCTTC
size: -
D: TRBD1
V: TRBV19
J: TRBJ1-2

CDR3: CASTPGDQGYTF
DNA: TGTGCCAGTACCCCAGGGGACCAAGGCTACACCTTC
size: -
D: -
V: TRBV19
J: TRBJ1-2

CDR3: CATSAAESSYNEQFF
DNA: TGTGCCACCAGTGCTGCGGAATCCTCCTACAATGAGCAGTTCTTC
size: -
D: -
V: TRBV24-1
J: TRBJ2-1

CDR3: CASSLPGTGNYGYTF
DNA: TGTGCCAGCAGTTTACCTGGGACAGGGAATTATGGCTACACCTTC
size: once
D: TRBD1
V: TRBV6-5
J: TRBJ1-2

CDR3: CASSPLFVASGRSYNEQFF
DNA: TGTGCCAGCAGCCCCCTGTTTGTGGCTAGCGGGAGATCTTACAATGAGCAGTTCTTC
size: -
D: TRBD2
V: TRBV13
J: TRBJ2-1

CDR3: CASSASQVSGNTIYF
DNA: TGTGCCAGCAGTGCCAGCCAGGTCTCTGGAAACACCATATATTTT
size: -
D: -
V: TRBV9
J: TRBJ1-3

CDR3: CASSPRTSGRMEETQYF
DNA: TGTGCCAGCAGTCCCCGGACTAGCGGGAGGATGGAGGAGACCCAGTACTTC
size: once
D: TRBD2
V: TRBV27
J: TRBJ2-5

CDR3: CASSLVVQGSSPLHF
DNA: TGTGCCAGCAGCTTGGTGGTACAGGGGAGTTCACCCCTCCACTTT
size: -
D: TRBD1
V: TRBV5-6
J: TRBJ1-6

CDR3: CASSPRLGEGYEQYF
DNA: TGTGCCAGTAGTCCAAGGTTGGGCGAGGGATACGAGCAGTACTTC
size: -
D: -
V: TRBV19
J: TRBJ2-7

CDR3: CVSSPANTGTRGYNEQFF
DNA: TGTGTCAGCAGTCCAGCTAATACCGGGACTAGAGGATACAATGAGCAGTTCTTC
size: -
D: TRBD2
V: TRBV6-6
J: TRBJ2-1

CDR3: CASSSAGSSYEQYF
DNA: TGTGCCAGCAGTTCAGCGGGATCCTCCTACGAGCAGTACTTC
size: -
D: TRBD2
V: TRBV6-5
J: TRBJ2-7

CDR3: CASSSTWTGGIGYTF
DNA: TGTGCCAGCAGTTCGACGTGGACAGGGGGCATAGGCTACACCTTC
size: -
D: TRBD1
V: TRBV28
J: TRBJ1-2

CDR3: CAWSGGQGNEQYF
DNA: TGTGCCTGGAGCGGGGGACAGGGTAACGAGCAGTACTTC
size: -
D: TRBD1
V: TRBV30
J: TRBJ2-7

CDR3: CASTTSPGRDTEAFF
DNA: TGTGCCAGTACCACAAGTCCAGGGAGGGACACTGAAGCTTTCTTT
size: -
D: -
V: TRBV19
J: TRBJ1-1

CDR3: CASSLGDRIFYGYTF
DNA: TGCGCCAGCAGCTTGGGGGACAGAATCTTCTATGGCTACACCTTC
size: -
D: TRBD1
V: TRBV5-1
J: TRBJ1-2

CDR3: CASLQQSSGNTIYF
DNA: TGTGCCAGCCTACAGCAAAGCTCTGGAAACACCATATATTTT
size: -
D: -
V: TRBV7-9
J: TRBJ1-3

CDR3: CASSPGTVGNQPQHF
DNA: TGCGCCAGCAGCCCTGGGACAGTAGGCAATCAGCCCCAGCATTTT
size: -
D: TRBD1
V: TRBV5-1
J: TRBJ1-5

CDR3: CASSIRPGSYEQYF
DNA: TGTGCCAGTAGTATCCGGCCAGGATCCTACGAGCAGTACTTC
size: -
D: -
V: TRBV19
J: TRBJ2-7

CDR3: CASNSLGGTGRLNEQFF
DNA: TGTGCCAGCAATTCCCTCGGGGGGACAGGGCGTCTGAATGAGCAGTTCTTC
size: -
D: TRBD1
V: TRBV28
J: TRBJ2-1

CDR3: CASSYSSFYEQYF
DNA: TGTGCCAGCAGTTACTCGTCCTTCTACGAGCAGTACTTC
size: -
D: -
V: TRBV6-5
J: TRBJ2-7

CDR3: CASSPGTARLELFF
DNA: TGTGCCAGCAGTCCCGGGACAGCGAGACTGGAGCTGTTTTTT
size: -
D: TRBD1
V: TRBV28
J: TRBJ2-2

CDR3: CASSHSSGSSYNEQFF
DNA: TGTGCCAGCAGCCACTCAAGCGGGAGCTCCTACAATGAGCAGTTCTTC
size: -
D: TRBD2
V: TRBV4-2
J: TRBJ2-1

CDR3: CASSLMHRGTGDLHYTF
DNA: TGTGCCAGCAGCTTAATGCACCGTGGGACAGGGGATCTGCACTACACCTTC
size: -
D: TRBD1
V: TRBV7-3
J: TRBJ1-2

CDR3: CASGTGGQGAQHF
DNA: TGTGCCAGCGGGACAGGGGGCCAAGGGGCCCAGCATTTT
size: -
D: TRBD1
V: TRBV19
J: TRBJ1-5

CDR3: CATSDFHSDQPQHF
DNA: TGTGCCACCAGTGATTTCCACAGTGATCAGCCCCAGCATTTT
size: -
D: -
V: TRBV24-1
J: TRBJ1-5

CDR3: CASSPRTAQETQYF
DNA: TGTGCCAGCAGCCCGAGGACAGCCCAAGAGACCCAGTACTTC
size: -
D: -
V: TRBV9
J: TRBJ2-5

CDR3: CASSQEASSGTQYF
DNA: TGTGCCAGCAGCCAAGAAGCCAGTTCGGGGACCCAGTACTTC
size: -
D: -
V: TRBV4-2
J: TRBJ2-5

CDR3: CASSYSGRDSPLHF
DNA: TGTGCCAGCAGTTACTCGGGCCGTGATTCACCCCTCCACTTT
size: few
D: -
V: TRBV6-5
J: TRBJ1-6

CDR3: CASSFSGGLAGELFF
DNA: TGTGCCAGCAGCTTTAGTGGGGGACTAGCCGGGGAGCTGTTTTTT
size: -
D: TRBD2
V: TRBV11-2
J: TRBJ2-2

CDR3: CASSFTGATNEKLFF
DNA: TGTGCCAGCTCATTCACAGGGGCAACTAATGAAAAACTGTTTTTT
size: -
D: TRBD1
V: TRBV18
J: TRBJ1-4